This T cell receptor beta chain stems from a study of graft-versus-host responses after intestinal transplantation. Study summary: The recipients all started with anti-thymocyte globulin induction and then took tacrolimus and steroids for 3 to 4 years. Broader study findings: Levels of circulating GvH clones at their peak were associated with early post-transplant HvG declines.

The assay was immunoSEQ multiplex PCR, and TCRdb's table has in-frame clones only and misses some. This sample has roughly 110,000 clones, with approximately 90% found just once. A remark on this clone: Its matching antigen is unknown.

The CDR3 spans 16 residues. V trimming: 4 bases; J trimming: 2 bases; junction bases outside the gene matches: 6. Per the germline V gene, CDR1 is SGHRS and CDR2 is YFSETQ. The sequence derives from a human donor who was the organ donor for an intestinal transplant. This specimen was unstimulated CD4+ T cells sorted from spleen or lymph node cells, taken before transplant. The chain recombines TRBV5-1 with TRBJ2-1; 10 bases align to TRBD2. CDR3 in DNA: TGCGCCAGCAGCACCTCTAGCGGGGGCACCTACAATGAGCAGTTCTTC. This sequence encodes CASSTSSGGTYNEQFF.